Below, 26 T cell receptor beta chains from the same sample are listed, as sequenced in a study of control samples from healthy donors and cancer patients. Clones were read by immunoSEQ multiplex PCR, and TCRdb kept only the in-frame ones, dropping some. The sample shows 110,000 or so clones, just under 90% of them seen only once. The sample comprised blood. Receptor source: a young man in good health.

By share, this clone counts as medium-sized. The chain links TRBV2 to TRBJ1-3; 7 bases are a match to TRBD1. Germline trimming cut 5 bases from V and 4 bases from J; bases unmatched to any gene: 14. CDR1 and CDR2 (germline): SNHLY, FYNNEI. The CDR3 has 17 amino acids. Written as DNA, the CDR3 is TGTGCCAGCAGTTTTCCCCCTGACAGGGCAGGAGGAAACACCATATATTTT. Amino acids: CASSFPPDRAGGNTIYF.

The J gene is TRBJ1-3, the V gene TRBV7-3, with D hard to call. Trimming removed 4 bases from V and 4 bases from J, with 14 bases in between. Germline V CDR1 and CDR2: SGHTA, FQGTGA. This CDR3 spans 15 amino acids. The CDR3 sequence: CASSSQHLSGNTIYF. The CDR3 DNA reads TGTGCCAGCAGCTCACAACACCTTTCGGGAAACACCATATATTTT.

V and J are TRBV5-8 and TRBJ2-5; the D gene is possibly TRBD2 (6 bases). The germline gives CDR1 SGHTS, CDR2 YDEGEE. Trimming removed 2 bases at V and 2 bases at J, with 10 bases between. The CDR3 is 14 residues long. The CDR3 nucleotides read TGTGCCAGCAGCTTTCCGGGGGTACAAGAGACCCAGTACTTC. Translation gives CASSFPGVQETQYF.

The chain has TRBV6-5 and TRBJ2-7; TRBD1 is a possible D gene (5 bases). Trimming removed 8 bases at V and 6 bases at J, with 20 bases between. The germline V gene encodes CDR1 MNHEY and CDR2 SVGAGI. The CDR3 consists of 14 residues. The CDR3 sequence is CASGTSDGAGEQYF. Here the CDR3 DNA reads TGTGCCAGCGGTACGTCGGATGGGGCCGGCGAGCAGTACTTC.

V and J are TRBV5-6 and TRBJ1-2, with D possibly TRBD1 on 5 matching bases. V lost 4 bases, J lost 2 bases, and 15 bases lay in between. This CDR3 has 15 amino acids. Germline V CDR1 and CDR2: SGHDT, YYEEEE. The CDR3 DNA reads TGTGCCAGCAGCCACGGGGCATCCGCCAACTATGGCTACACCTTC. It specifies CASSHGASANYGYTF.

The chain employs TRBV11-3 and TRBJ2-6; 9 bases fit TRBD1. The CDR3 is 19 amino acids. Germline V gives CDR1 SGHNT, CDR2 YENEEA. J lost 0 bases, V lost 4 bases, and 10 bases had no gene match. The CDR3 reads CASSSGVGTGRSGANVLTF. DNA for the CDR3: TGTGCCAGCAGCTCCGGGGTGGGGACAGGGCGCTCTGGGGCCAACGTCCTGACTTTC.

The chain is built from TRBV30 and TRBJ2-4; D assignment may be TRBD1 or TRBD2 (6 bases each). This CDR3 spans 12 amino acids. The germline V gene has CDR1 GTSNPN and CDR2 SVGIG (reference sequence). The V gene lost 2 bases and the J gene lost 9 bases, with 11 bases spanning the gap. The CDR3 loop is CAWSRGQGIQYF. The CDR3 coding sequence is TGTGCCTGGAGTCGGGGGCAGGGCATTCAGTACTTC.

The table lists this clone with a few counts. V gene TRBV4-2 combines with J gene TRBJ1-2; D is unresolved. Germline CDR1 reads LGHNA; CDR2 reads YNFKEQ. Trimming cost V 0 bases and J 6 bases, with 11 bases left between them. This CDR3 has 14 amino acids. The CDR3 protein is CASSQDRRGDGYTF. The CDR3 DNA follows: TGTGCCAGCAGCCAAGATAGGAGAGGAGATGGCTACACCTTC.

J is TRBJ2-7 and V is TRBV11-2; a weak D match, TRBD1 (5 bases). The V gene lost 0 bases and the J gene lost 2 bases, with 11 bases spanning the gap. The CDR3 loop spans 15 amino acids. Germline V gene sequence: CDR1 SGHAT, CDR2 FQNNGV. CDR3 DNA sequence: TGTGCCAGCAGCTTAGAAGGCAGGGTAACCTACGAGCAGTACTTC. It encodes CASSLEGRVTYEQYF.

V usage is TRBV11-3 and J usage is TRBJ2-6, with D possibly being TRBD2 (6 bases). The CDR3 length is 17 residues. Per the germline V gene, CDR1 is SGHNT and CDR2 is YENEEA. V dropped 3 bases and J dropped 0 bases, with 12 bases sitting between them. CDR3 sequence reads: CASSFGTGSSGANVLTF. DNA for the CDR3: TGTGCCAGCAGCTTCGGGACTGGTTCCTCTGGGGCCAACGTCCTGACTTTC. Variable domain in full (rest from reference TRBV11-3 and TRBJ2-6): EAGVVQSPRYKIIEKKQPVAFWCNPISGHNTLYWYLQNLGQGPELLIRYENEEAVDDSQLPKDRFSAERLKGVDSTLKIQPAELGDSAVYLCASSFGTGSSGANVLTFGAGSRLTVL.

The CDR3 DNA sequence: TGTGCCAGCAGCTTAGGACAGGGGAAGAATGAAGCTTTCTTT. Its translation: CASSLGQGKNEAFF. This chain links TRBV7-2 with TRBJ1-1, with 8 positions matching TRBD1. The ends lost 1 base at V and 7 bases at J; junction bases unmatched: 5. The CDR3 has 14 residues. Germline V gene sequence: CDR1 SGHTA, CDR2 FQGNSA.

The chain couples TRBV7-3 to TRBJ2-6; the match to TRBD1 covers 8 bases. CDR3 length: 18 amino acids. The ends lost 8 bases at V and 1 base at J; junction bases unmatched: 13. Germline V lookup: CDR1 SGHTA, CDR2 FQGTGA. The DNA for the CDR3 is TGTGCCAGCCTGGGTAAGGGCAGGGGGCGTTCTGGGGCCAACGTCCTGACTTTC. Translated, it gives CASLGKGRGRSGANVLTF.

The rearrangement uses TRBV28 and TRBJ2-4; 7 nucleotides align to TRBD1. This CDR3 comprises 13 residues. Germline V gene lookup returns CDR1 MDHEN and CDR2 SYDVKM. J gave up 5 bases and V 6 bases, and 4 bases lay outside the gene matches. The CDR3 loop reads CASRQGTENIQYF. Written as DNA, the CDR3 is TGTGCCAGCAGGCAGGGGACAGAAAACATTCAGTACTTC. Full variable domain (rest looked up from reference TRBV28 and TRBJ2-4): DVKVTQSSRYLVKRTGEKVFLECVQDMDHENMFWYRQDPGLGLRLIYFSYDVKMKEKGDIPEGYSVSREKKERFSLILESASTNQTSMYLCASRQGTENIQYFGAGTRLSVL.

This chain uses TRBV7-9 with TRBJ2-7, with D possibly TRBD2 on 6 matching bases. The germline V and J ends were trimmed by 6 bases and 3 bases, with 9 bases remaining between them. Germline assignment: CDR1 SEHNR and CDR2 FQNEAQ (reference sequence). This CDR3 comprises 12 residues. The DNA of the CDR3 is TGTGCCAGCAGAGGTAGCGGCTACGAGCAGTACTTC. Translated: CASRGSGYEQYF.

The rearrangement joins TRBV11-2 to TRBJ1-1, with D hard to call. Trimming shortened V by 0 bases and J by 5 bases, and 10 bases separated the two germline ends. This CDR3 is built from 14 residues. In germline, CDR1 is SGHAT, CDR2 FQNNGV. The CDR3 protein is CASSLEALWTEAFF. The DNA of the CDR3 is TGTGCCAGCAGCTTAGAGGCACTGTGGACTGAAGCTTTCTTT.

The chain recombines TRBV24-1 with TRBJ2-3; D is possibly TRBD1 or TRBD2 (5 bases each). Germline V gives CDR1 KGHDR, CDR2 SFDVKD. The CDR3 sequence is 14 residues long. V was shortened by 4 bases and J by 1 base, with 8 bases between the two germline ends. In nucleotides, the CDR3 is TGTGCCACCAGTGACCGAGGGGGCACAGATACGCAGTATTTT. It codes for CATSDRGGTDTQYF.

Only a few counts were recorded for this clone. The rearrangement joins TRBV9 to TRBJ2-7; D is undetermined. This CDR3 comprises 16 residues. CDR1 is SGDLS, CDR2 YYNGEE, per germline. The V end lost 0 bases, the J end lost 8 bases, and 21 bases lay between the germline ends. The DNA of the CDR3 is TGTGCCAGCAGCGTAGCTTCTATGGGGTTCGAAGGGCAGCAGTACTTC. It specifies CASSVASMGFEGQQYF.

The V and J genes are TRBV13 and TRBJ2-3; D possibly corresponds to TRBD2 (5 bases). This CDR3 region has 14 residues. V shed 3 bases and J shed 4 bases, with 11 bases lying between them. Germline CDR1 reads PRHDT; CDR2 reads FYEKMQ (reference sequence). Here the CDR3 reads CASSLRRASDTQYF. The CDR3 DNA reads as TGTGCCAGCAGCTTGAGGCGGGCATCAGATACGCAGTATTTT.

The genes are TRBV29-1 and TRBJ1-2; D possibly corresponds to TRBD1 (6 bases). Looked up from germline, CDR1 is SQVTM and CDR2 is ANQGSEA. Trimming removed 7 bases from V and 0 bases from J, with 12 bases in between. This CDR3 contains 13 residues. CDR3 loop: CSAVGATNYGYTF. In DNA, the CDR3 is TGCAGCGCCGTGGGGGCTACTAACTATGGCTACACCTTC. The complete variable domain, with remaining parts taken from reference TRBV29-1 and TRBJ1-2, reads SAVISQKPSRDICQRGTSLTIQCQVDSQVTMMFWYRQQPGQSLTLIATANQGSEATYESGFVIDKFPISRPNLTFSTLTVSNMSPEDSSIYLCSAVGATNYGYTFGSGTRLTVV.

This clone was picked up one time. The CDR3 loop is CATSDGTGVEAFF. The CDR3 DNA reads as TGTGCCACCAGTGATGGGACGGGTGTTGAAGCTTTCTTT. The rearrangement joins TRBV24-1 to TRBJ1-1; D possibly corresponds to TRBD1 (5 bases). V shed 3 bases and J shed 7 bases, with 11 bases lying between them. This CDR3 comprises 13 residues. Germline V gene data show CDR1 as KGHDR and CDR2 as SFDVKD.

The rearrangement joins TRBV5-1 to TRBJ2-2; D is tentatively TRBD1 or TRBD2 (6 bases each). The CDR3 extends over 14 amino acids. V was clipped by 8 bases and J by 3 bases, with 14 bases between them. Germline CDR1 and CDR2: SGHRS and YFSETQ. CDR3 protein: CASGTGADTGELFF. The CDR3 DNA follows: TGCGCCAGTGGGACGGGGGCTGACACCGGGGAGCTGTTTTTT.

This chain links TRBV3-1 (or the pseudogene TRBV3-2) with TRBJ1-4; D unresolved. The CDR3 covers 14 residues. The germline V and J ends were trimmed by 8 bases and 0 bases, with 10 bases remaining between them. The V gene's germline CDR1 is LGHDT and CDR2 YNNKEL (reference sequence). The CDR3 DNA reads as TGTGCCAGCCGGACCGCTGCAACTAATGAAAAACTGTTTTTT. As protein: CASRTAATNEKLFF.

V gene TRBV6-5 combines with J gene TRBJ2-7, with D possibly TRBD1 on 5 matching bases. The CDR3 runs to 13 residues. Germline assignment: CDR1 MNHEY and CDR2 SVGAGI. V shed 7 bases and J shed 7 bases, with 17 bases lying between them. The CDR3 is CASTQGARGEQYV. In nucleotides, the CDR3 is TGTGCCAGCACACAAGGGGCGCGTGGGGAGCAGTACGTC.

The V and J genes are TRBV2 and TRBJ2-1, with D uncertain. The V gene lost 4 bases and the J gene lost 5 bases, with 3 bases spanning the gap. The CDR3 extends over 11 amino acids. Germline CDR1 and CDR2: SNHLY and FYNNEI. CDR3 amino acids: CASSGDNEQFF. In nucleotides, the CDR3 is TGTGCCAGCAGTGGAGACAATGAGCAGTTCTTC.

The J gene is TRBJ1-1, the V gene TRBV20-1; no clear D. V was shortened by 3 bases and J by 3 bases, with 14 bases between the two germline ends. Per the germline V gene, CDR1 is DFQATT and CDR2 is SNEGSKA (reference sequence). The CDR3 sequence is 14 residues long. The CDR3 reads CSASDPLKDTEAFF. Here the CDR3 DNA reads TGCAGTGCTAGTGACCCTCTGAAGGACACTGAAGCTTTCTTT.

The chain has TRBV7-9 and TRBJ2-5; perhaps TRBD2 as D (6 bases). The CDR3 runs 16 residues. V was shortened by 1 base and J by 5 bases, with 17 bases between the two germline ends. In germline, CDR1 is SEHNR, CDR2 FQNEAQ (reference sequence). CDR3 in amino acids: CASSLGGGLGGETQYF. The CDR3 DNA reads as TGTGCCAGCAGCTTAGGAGGAGGTCTCGGAGGGGAGACCCAGTACTTC.